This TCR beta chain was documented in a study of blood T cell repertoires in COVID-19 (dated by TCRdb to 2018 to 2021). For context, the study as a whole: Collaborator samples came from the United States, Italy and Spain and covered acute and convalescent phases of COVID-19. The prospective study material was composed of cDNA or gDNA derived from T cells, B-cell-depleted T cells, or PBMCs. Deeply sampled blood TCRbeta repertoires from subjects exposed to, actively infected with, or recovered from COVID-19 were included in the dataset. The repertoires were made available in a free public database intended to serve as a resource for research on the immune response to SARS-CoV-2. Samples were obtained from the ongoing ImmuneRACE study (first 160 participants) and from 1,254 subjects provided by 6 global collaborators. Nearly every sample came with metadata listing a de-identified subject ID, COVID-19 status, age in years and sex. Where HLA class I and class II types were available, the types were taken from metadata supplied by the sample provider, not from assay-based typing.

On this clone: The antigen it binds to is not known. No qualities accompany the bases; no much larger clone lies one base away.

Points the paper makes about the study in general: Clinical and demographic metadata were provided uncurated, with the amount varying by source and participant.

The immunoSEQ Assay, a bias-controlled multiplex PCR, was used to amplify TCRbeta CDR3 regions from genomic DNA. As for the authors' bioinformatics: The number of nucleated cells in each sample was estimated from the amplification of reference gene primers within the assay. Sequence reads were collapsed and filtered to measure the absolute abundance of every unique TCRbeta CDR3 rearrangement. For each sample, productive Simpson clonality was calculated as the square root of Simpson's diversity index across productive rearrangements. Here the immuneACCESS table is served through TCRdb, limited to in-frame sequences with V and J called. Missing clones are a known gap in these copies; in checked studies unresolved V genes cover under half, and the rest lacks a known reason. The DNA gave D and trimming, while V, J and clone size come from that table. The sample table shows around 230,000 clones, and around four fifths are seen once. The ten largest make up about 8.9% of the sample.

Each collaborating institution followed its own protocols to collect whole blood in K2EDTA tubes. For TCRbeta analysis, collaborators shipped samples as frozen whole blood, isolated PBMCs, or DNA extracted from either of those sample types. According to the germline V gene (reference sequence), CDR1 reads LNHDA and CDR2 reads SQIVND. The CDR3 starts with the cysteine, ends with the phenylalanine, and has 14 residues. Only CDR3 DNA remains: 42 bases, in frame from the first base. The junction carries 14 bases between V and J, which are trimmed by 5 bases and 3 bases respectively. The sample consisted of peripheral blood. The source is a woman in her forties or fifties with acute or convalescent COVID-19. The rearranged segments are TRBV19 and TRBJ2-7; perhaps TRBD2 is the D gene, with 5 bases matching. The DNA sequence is TGTGCCAGTAGTCCCAGCGGCCCCTACTACGAGCAGTACTTC. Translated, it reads CASSPSGPYYEQYF. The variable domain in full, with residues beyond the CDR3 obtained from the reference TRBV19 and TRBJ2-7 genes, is DGGITQSPKYLFRKEGQNVTLSCEQNLNHDAMYWYRQDPGQGLRLIYYSQIVNDFQKGDIAEGYSVSREKKESFPLTVTSAQKNPTAFYLCASSPSGPYYEQYFGPGTRLTVT.